This T cell receptor beta chain originates from a study of T-cell reconstitution after alpha-beta-depleted transplantation in children. TCRbeta library preparation incorporated unique molecular identifiers. TCRdb re-derived calls from the PCR reads in MiXCR, one entry per CDR3 protein. Among 700,000 to 950,000 distinct CDR3 sequences listed, approximately 15% were seen once. Overall study findings and caveats: At day 60, the high TCRbeta diversity found in some patients originated from recipient T cells and thymic progenitors that had survived. Newly produced T cells mostly provided counts and TCRbeta diversity after one year, as hyperexpanded clones declined.

Concerning this clonotype: What it binds is not known.

The V and J ends lost 8 bases and 1 base respectively, with 17 bases between them. CDR1 SNHLY and CDR2 FYNNEI come from the germline V gene. The CDR3 extends over 16 amino acids. The chain is built from TRBV2 and TRBJ2-2; D not resolved. The material sequenced was PBMCs, mostly from graft donor cells, taken 360 days after TCRalphabeta/CD19-depleted stem cell transplant. The TCR originated in a male patient between 10 and 17 years old who had a stem cell transplant for acute lymphoblastic leukemia, so the T cells may come from the graft donor. CDR3 coding DNA: TGTGCCAGCGGCCCCTCTTGGTCGGGGAACACCGGGGAGCTGTTTTTT. Protein sequence: CASGPSWSGNTGELFF.